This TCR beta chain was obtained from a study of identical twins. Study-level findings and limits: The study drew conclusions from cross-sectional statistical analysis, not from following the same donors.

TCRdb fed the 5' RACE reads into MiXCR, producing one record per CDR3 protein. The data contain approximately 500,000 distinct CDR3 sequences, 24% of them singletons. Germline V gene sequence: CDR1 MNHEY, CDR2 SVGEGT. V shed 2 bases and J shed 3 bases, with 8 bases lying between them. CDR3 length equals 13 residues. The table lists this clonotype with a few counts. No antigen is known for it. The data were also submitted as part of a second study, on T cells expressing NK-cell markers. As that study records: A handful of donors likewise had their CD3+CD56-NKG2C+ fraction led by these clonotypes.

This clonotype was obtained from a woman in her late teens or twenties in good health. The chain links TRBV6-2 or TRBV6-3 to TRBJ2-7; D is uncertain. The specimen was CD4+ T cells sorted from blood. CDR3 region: CASSYAVSYEQYF. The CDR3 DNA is TGTGCCAGCAGTTACGCCGTCAGCTACGAGCAGTACTTC.